These T cell receptor beta chains were read from a single sample in a study of human T cells and chemical hapten exposure. MiXCR, run by TCRdb on the RACE reads, gives a single entry per CDR3 protein. The sample lists roughly 72,000 distinct CDR3 sequences, about 9.3% occurring once. The specimen was whole blood, collected in connection with sensitization to the hapten diphenylcyclopropenone (DPC). These receptors were collected from a woman aged 50 to 60 with alopecia areata. Some clones in this sample may be carry-over from other donors' samples. Both conserved end residues are part of each CDR3. Fields, in order: clone size, V gene, D gene, J gene, CDR3 protein, CDR3 DNA. The D gene is left open where the match is weak. Size is stated for part of the rows, as once, few or many counts, or as a class when the clone is expanded.

>few|TRBV30|TRBD1|TRBJ1-2
CAWSVKQGNNYGYTF
TGTGCCTGGAGTGTAAAACAGGGGAATAACTATGGCTACACCTTC
>many|TRBV11-2|-|TRBJ2-5
CASSSQGRGIQETQYF
TGTGCCAGCAGCTCACAGGGGAGGGGGATCCAAGAGACCCAGTACTTC
>-|TRBV20-1|-|TRBJ1-6
CSATPRGRDNSPLHF
TGCAGTGCTACCCCCCGTGGCAGGGATAATTCACCCCTCCACTTT
>-|TRBV5-1|-|TRBJ2-2
CASSLAENTGELFF
TGCGCCAGCAGCCTGGCGGAGAACACCGGGGAGCTGTTTTTT
>many|TRBV2|TRBD1|TRBJ1-4
CASSLQTGVGEKLFF
TGTGCCAGCAGTTTACAGACAGGGGTAGGCGAAAAACTGTTTTTT
>few|TRBV27|TRBD1|TRBJ1-1
CASQGGGTEAFF
TGTGCCAGTCAGGGGGGAGGCACTGAAGCTTTCTTT
>few|TRBV7-6|TRBD1|TRBJ2-3
CASSPGQGTGTDTQYF
TGTGCCAGCAGCCCGGGACAGGGGACAGGCACAGATACGCAGTATTTT
>-|TRBV4-2|TRBD2|TRBJ2-3
CASSPGGSRGLTDTQYF
TGTGCCAGCAGCCCGGGGGGGAGCAGAGGACTCACAGATACGCAGTATTTT
>few|TRBV9|-|TRBJ2-3
CASSVAPGGTDTQYF
TGTGCCAGCAGCGTAGCCCCCGGGGGCACAGATACGCAGTATTTT
>many|TRBV20-1|TRBD1|TRBJ1-6
CSARARDRGRNSPLHF
TGCAGTGCTAGAGCCAGAGACAGGGGTCGTAATTCACCCCTCCACTTT
>few|TRBV12-3/TRBV12-4|TRBD2|TRBJ2-5
CASSRTSGETQYF
TGTGCCAGCAGTCGGACTAGCGGAGAGACCCAGTACTTC